The clone carrying this T cell receptor (beta chain) was counted only a few times. The antigen is not known. The PCR contained 60 Vbeta and 13 Jbeta primers. The repertoire was sequenced with immunoSEQ multiplex PCR; TCRdb's copy has only in-frame clones and lacks some. Of 120,000 to 150,000 clones in the sample, around 79% were seen once. The CDR3 contains 15 residues. Trimming cost V 2 bases and J 4 bases; bases outside gene matches: 5. CDR1 and CDR2 (germline): MGHRA, YSYEKL. The source of the sample is a study of cytomegalovirus exposure and HLA in healthy donors. Notes on the study in general: Usually a TCR sequence was rare, but some public TCRs were found in many donors. It was about 180 TCR beta chains that were listed as cytomegalovirus-associated.

What was sequenced was PBMCs. The source of this sequence is a female donor in good health and CMV-seronegative. This chain links TRBV4-1 with TRBJ1-2; TRBD1 matches at 9 bases. In DNA form, the CDR3 reads TGCGCCAGCAGCCAACCACAGGGGGCATTCTATGGCTACACCTTC. Translating gives CASSQPQGAFYGYTF.